This T cell receptor beta chain appears in the sequencing data of a study of cytomegalovirus exposure and HLA in healthy donors. Findings of the study overall: In a later analysis, first-cohort TCR clusters were found to tend to co-occur in the 100 to 150 validation repertoires.

Note on this clone: Its target is not known.

The table came from immunoSEQ multiplex PCR; TCRdb's copy has only in-frame clones and leaves some out. The repertoire holds fewer than 350,000 clones, with 88% as singletons. The junction had 5 bases not matched to a gene; V was cut back by 5 bases and J by 8 bases. The germline V gene has CDR1 SGHAT and CDR2 FQNNGV. This CDR3 comprises 13 residues. The chain has TRBV11-2 and TRBJ1-4, with 7 bases that match TRBD1. The clonotype was recovered from a woman between 18 and 30 years old in good health and CMV-seronegative. Sequencing was carried out using PBMCs. CDR3 amino acids: CASSVTGREKLFF. DNA for the CDR3: TGTGCCAGCAGCGTGACAGGGAGGGAAAAACTGTTTTTT.